A selection of T cell receptor beta chains follows, all from one sample in a study of blood T cell repertoires in COVID-19. The table came from immunoSEQ multiplex PCR; TCRdb's copy has only in-frame clones and leaves some out. The sample includes roughly 190,000 clones, 85% to 90% seen only once; the top ten take just under 8.5%. Sample: peripheral blood. The receptors stem from a woman aged 55-75 years with acute or convalescent COVID-19. Each CDR3 is given without its conserved first and last residue.

>TRBV6-1|TRBJ2-3
ASSEYFGSGTGVTDTQY
>TRBV20-1|TRBJ2-3
SASRGTTSTDTQY
>TRBV19|TRBJ1-1
ASIRRPGHHLNTEAF
>TRBV11-2|TRBJ2-1
ASSLDRSGRSYNEQF
>TRBV4-1|TRBJ1-3
ASSQYYKIAGNTIY
>TRBV19|TRBJ2-5
ASSSQGVGETQY
>TRBV28|TRBJ1-2
ASNPSAGTGGGDGYT
>TRBV6-5|TRBJ2-3
ANSGTRTDTQY
>TRBV4-1|TRBJ2-7
ASSQARDSRGSYEQY
>TRBV6-1|TRBJ1-4
ASSEGSLNEKLF
>TRBV10-3|TRBJ1-2
AISVDRVDHGYT
>TRBV27|TRBJ1-2
ASSRPGGGGYT
>TRBV10-3|TRBJ2-1
AIRARLAGGSNEQF
>TRBV10-2|TRBJ1-1
ASSATQAGGTEAF
>TRBV7-2|TRBJ2-7
ASSSIGSYEQY
>TRBV5-1|TRBJ2-3
ASSFGSRGTDTQY
>TRBV18|TRBJ2-7
ASSPFMGGYEQY
>TRBV18|TRBJ1-2
ASSPSGFGYT
>TRBV7-9|TRBJ2-2
ASRLQVSGELF
>TRBV30|TRBJ1-6
AWSRVDSPLH
>TRBV28|TRBJ2-3
ASSLAAGFPPTQY
>TRBV18|TRBJ2-7
ASSLGTGFTYEQY
>TRBV6-5|TRBJ2-3
ASLVSGRASDTQY
>TRBV19|TRBJ2-1
ASSMGLAGNNEQF
>TRBV5-1|TRBJ2-7
ASSRGTGGGGEQY
>TRBV28|TRBJ2-5
ASSLAGAGETQY
>TRBV7-3|TRBJ2-5
ASSRTVQETQY
>TRBV5-1|TRBJ2-1
ASSYSGTGLNEQF
>TRBV6-1|TRBJ1-5
ASSEGASGQPQH
>TRBV5-8|TRBJ1-4
ASRFGQILSEKLF
>TRBV25-1|TRBJ2-2
ASSIQGAGTGELF
>TRBV4-1|TRBJ2-7
ASSLEGGGRYEQY
>TRBV19|TRBJ1-1
ASSKLGTALTEAF
>TRBV19|TRBJ2-7
ASSPGLAGAYEQY
>TRBV19|TRBJ1-5
ASSQGTGDQPQH
>TRBV28|TRBJ2-5
ASTEGGQTETQY
>TRBV6-6|TRBJ2-7
ASSYRDFDEQY
>TRBV6-5|TRBJ1-1
ASRAGTGGSTEAF
>TRBV1|TRBJ2-6
TSSQGIRLGANVLT
>TRBV15|TRBJ2-5
ATSRVGSGGQAQY
>TRBV12-3/TRBV12-4|TRBJ2-1
ASKTVNNEQF
>TRBV14|TRBJ1-6
ASSQRPGQGFSPLH
>TRBV15|TRBJ2-3
ATSRVASGRTDTQY
>TRBV21-1|TRBJ1-3
ASSKAGGFGVPRY
>TRBV19|TRBJ1-5
ASSISGRSNQPQH
>TRBV3-1/TRBV3-2|TRBJ2-3
ASSEKPLAGVITDTQY
>TRBV28|TRBJ2-7
ASSSSFYEQY
>TRBV5-4|TRBJ1-3
ASSLNRAGNTIY
>TRBV6-5|TRBJ1-2
ASSYYAGGYT
>TRBV28|TRBJ1-2
ASSQGAKNGYT
>TRBV29-1|TRBJ1-3
SVEIGVGNTIY
>TRBV28|TRBJ1-6
ASSFLGGAYNSPLH
>TRBV19|TRBJ1-5
ASRLDRGISNQPQH
>TRBV28|TRBJ1-1
ASSTGRGKAF
>TRBV9|TRBJ2-5
ASSVLPLAGGQETQY